Listed here are 14 T cell receptor beta chains from one sample, sequenced in a study of CD8 T cells in ankylosing spondylitis (dated by TCRdb to 2016 to 2017). Libraries were made using 5' RACE. The sample was run on an Illumina HiSeq 2500. Starting from the raw public reads, TCRdb applied fastp trimming at Q25, assembled clones with MiXCR and retained in-frame beta chains. Rows matching on CDR3 protein sequence are summarized as one entry with the most common DNA and genes. This sample comprises around 280,000 distinct CDR3 sequences, about 19% of them detected only once. Of the sample, 7.8% is held by the ten largest clones. Specimen: blood, either unsorted or a sorted T cell fraction (not recorded which). Source of these receptors: a male donor with ankylosing spondylitis or in good health (not recorded which).

The chain joins TRBV6-1 to TRBJ1-2, with D uncertain. Trimming took off 1 base at V and 4 bases at J, with 13 bases between the two ends. Germline assignment: CDR1 MNHNS and CDR2 SASEGT. This CDR3 spans 15 amino acids. The CDR3 coding sequence is TGTGCCAGCAGTGAAGATTACAGCCTTACCTATGGCTACACCTTC. Translating gives CASSEDYSLTYGYTF.

J is TRBJ1-4 and V is TRBV4-1, with unresolved D. Trimming took off 1 base at V and 4 bases at J, with 13 bases between the two ends. The germline V gene has CDR1 MGHRA and CDR2 YSYEKL. The CDR3 extends over 16 amino acids. CDR3 in DNA: TGCGCCAGCAGCCAAGGTCCAGCCCCGGTTAATGAAAAACTGTTTTTT. This encodes CASSQGPAPVNEKLFF.

The chain couples TRBV20-1 to TRBJ1-4; D not certain. The CDR3 is 13 amino acids. In germline, CDR1 is DFQATT, CDR2 SNEGSKA (reference sequence). V dropped 5 bases and J dropped 8 bases, with 15 bases sitting between them. In DNA, the CDR3 is TGCAGTGCTGAAGGCGGGGAAGGGGAAAAACTGTTTTTT. Encoded protein: CSAEGGEGEKLFF.

CDR3 DNA: TGTGCCAGCAGTTACTCGTCTGCGCTGTCCGGGGAGCTGTTTTTT. It encodes CASSYSSALSGELFF. The chain recombines TRBV6-5 with TRBJ2-2; the D is unclear. V was clipped by 0 bases and J by 6 bases, with 11 bases between them. This CDR3 has 15 residues. Germline V gives CDR1 MNHEY, CDR2 SVGAGI.

This clonotype was seen a few times. The V gene is TRBV11-1, the J gene TRBJ2-3; D tentatively fits TRBD1 or TRBD2 (5 bases each). Germline CDR1 reads SGHAT; CDR2 reads FQDESV (reference sequence). The length of the CDR3 is 15 residues. Trimming cost V 1 base and J 5 bases, with 13 bases left between them. The CDR3 region has the DNA TGTGCCAGCAGCTTAGGCAATCAGGGACGAGATACGCAGTATTTT. The encoded protein is CASSLGNQGRDTQYF. The whole variable domain, filled in from reference TRBV11-1 and TRBJ2-3, reads EAEVAQSPRYKITEKSQAVAFWCDPISGHATLYWYRQILGQGPELLVQFQDESVVDDSQLPKDRFSAERLKGVDSTLKIQPAELGDSAMYLCASSLGNQGRDTQYFGPGTRLTVL.

Comments on this clonotype: A single base separates this from a much larger clone, so it may be a read error. The J gene is TRBJ2-3, the V gene TRBV28, with TRBD2 identical over 12 bases. Germline V gene sequence: CDR1 MDHEN, CDR2 SYDVKM. The CDR3 consists of 16 residues. CDR3 DNA: TGTGCCAACAGTCCGGGGACTAGCGGGTATTTAGATACGCAGTATTTT. As protein: CANSPGTSGYLDTQYF.

This clonotype has only a few counts. This chain connects TRBV5-1 to TRBJ1-3; no reliable D call. The CDR3 loop spans 16 amino acids. V was pared by 4 bases and J by 0 bases, with 14 bases between. Germline V gene lookup returns CDR1 SGHRS and CDR2 YFSETQ. CDR3 DNA: TGCGCCAGCAGCCGAACCCCCAGCGACTCTGGAAACACCATATATTTT. Encoded protein: CASSRTPSDSGNTIYF. Based on the CDR3 plus reference TRBV5-1 and TRBJ1-3, the full variable domain is KAGVTQTPRYLIKTRGQQVTLSCSPISGHRSVSWYQQTPGQGLQFLFEYFSETQRNKGNFPGRFSGRQFSNSRSEMNVSTLELGDSALYLCASSRTPSDSGNTIYFGEGSWLTVV.

CDR3 nucleotides: TGTGCCTGGAGTGTCCAAGGACAGGCATCCTCTGGGGCCAACGTCCTGACTTTC. Residues: CAWSVQGQASSGANVLTF. The rearrangement uses TRBV30 and TRBJ2-6; TRBD1 aligns across 7 bases. The germline gives CDR1 GTSNPN, CDR2 SVGIG (reference sequence). The CDR3 is 18 amino acids. V shed 0 bases, J shed 0 bases, and the junction held 8 bases outside the gene matches.

The V gene is TRBV3-1, the J gene TRBJ1-5, with D tentatively TRBD1 (5 bases). The V gene lost 3 bases and the J gene lost 1 base, with 13 bases spanning the gap. This CDR3 is built from 16 residues. CDR1 and CDR2 (germline): LGHDT, YNNKEL (reference sequence). CDR3 DNA sequence: TGTGCCAGCAGCCACGGGGGGGTACTCAGCAATCAGCCCCAGCATTTT. This encodes CASSHGGVLSNQPQHF. The variable domain in full, with the rest retrieved from reference TRBV3-1 and TRBJ1-5, is DTAVSQTPKYLVTQMGNDKSIKCEQNLGHDTMYWYKQDSKKFLKIMFSYNNKELIINETVPNRFSPKSPDKAHLNLHINSLELGDSAVYFCASSHGGVLSNQPQHFGDGTRLSIL.

V is TRBV5-1 and J is TRBJ2-5, with no clear D. The V end was cut by 2 bases, the J end by 2 bases, with 7 bases between. Germline V gives CDR1 SGHRS, CDR2 YFSETQ. This CDR3 comprises 13 residues. CDR3 in amino acids: CASSLTAQETQYF. CDR3 coding DNA: TGCGCCAGCAGCTTAACGGCTCAAGAGACCCAGTACTTC. The whole variable domain, filled in from reference TRBV5-1 and TRBJ2-5, reads KAGVTQTPRYLIKTRGQQVTLSCSPISGHRSVSWYQQTPGQGLQFLFEYFSETQRNKGNFPGRFSGRQFSNSRSEMNVSTLELGDSALYLCASSLTAQETQYFGPGTRLLVL.

The rearrangement uses TRBV6-1 and TRBJ2-1; 10 bases line up with TRBD2. Germline lookup yields CDR1 MNHNS and CDR2 SASEGT. V gave up 9 bases and J gave up 8 bases; unmatched junction bases: 13. The CDR3 extends over 15 amino acids. This CDR3 reads CASLRSGRRGDEQFF. The CDR3, as DNA: TGTGCCAGTCTCCGTAGCGGGAGGCGGGGGGATGAGCAGTTCTTC.

The chain recombines TRBV4-1 with TRBJ1-2; D not certain. CDR1 and CDR2 (germline): MGHRA, YSYEKL. The CDR3 consists of 14 residues. V lost 0 bases and J 4 bases, leaving 9 bases between the germline ends. CDR3 protein: CASSQDSDGYGYTF. For the CDR3, the DNA is TGCGCCAGCAGCCAAGATTCGGACGGCTATGGCTACACCTTC.

The table lists this clonotype with a few counts. The chain couples TRBV12-3 or TRBV12-4 to TRBJ2-3, with TRBD2 identical over 10 bases. V dropped 4 bases and J dropped 6; count of bases not matched to a gene: 4. The CDR3 runs to 14 residues. CDR3 sequence (DNA): TGTGCCAGCAGTTACCCGGGACTAGCGGATACGCAGTATTTT. Translated, it gives CASSYPGLADTQYF.

The chain has TRBV12-3 or TRBV12-4 and TRBJ2-3; D is unresolved. The CDR3 runs 15 residues. Trimming cost V 3 bases and J 3 bases, with 13 bases left between them. The CDR3 here is CASSFTGRHTDTQYF. CDR3 bases: TGTGCCAGCAGTTTTACGGGTCGTCATACAGATACGCAGTATTTT.